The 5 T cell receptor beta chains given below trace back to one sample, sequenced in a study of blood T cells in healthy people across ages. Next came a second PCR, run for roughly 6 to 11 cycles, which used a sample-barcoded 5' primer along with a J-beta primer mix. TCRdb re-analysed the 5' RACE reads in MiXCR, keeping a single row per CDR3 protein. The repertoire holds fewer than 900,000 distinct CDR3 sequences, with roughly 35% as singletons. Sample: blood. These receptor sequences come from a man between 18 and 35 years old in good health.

The CDR3 coding sequence is TGCAGCGTTGACGGAGTGACGCCCTTTCGTAACTATGGCTACACCTTC. Translation: CSVDGVTPFRNYGYTF. This chain connects TRBV29-1 to TRBJ1-2; D remains unclear. The CDR3 sequence is 16 residues long. Germline values: CDR1 SQVTM, CDR2 ANQGSEA. V lost 3 bases and J lost 1, with 18 bases in between.

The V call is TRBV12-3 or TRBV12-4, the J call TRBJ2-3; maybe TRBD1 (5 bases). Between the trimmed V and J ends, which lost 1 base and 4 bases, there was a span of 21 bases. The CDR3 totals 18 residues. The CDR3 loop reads CASSLGRGRVGIADTQYF. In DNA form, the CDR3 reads TGTGCCAGCAGTTTAGGAAGGGGCAGGGTCGGAATCGCAGATACGCAGTATTTT.

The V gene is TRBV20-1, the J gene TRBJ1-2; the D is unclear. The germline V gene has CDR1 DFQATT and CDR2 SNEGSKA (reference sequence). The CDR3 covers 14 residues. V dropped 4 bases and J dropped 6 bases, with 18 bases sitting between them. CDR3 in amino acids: CSANPPQPKHGYTF. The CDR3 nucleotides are TGCAGTGCTAATCCCCCCCAGCCCAAGCATGGCTACACCTTC.

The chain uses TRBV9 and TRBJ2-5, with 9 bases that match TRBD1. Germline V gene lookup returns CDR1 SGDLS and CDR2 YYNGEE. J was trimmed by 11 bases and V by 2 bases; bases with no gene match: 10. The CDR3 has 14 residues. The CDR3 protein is CASSVGTGINEQYF. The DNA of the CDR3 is TGTGCCAGCAGCGTTGGGACAGGGATAAATGAGCAGTACTTC.

This CDR3 is CASSQARLGNQPQHF. CDR3 DNA: TGCGCCAGCAGCCAAGCGAGATTAGGCAATCAGCCCCAGCATTTT. The chain joins TRBV4-3 to TRBJ1-5; D ambiguous. V lost 1 base to trimming and J lost 2 bases, with 9 bases between them. This CDR3 contains 15 residues. In germline, CDR1 is LGHNA, CDR2 YSLEER.